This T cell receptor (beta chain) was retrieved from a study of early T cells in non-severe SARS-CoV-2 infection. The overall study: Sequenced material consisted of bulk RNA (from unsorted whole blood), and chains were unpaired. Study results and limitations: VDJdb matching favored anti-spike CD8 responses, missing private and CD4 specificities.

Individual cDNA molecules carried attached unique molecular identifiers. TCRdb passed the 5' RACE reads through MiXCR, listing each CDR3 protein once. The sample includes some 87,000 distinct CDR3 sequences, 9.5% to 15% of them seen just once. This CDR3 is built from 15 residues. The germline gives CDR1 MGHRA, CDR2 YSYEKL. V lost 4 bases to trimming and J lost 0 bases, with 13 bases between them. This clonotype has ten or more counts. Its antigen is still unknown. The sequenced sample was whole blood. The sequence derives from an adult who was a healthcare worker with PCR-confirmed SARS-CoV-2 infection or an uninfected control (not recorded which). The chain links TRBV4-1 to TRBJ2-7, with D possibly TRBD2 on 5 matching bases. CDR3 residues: CASSRSERGSYEQYF. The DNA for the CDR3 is TGCGCCAGCAGCCGTAGCGAACGGGGCTCCTACGAGCAGTACTTC.